The entry below gives a single T cell receptor beta chain sequence along with its context. This specimen belongs to a study of blood T cell repertoires in COVID-19. The ends were cut back, 5 bases at V and 8 bases at J, with 7 bases in the middle. CDR3 length: 12 residues. Method: immunoSEQ multiplex PCR; TCRdb's copy keeps in-frame clones and lacks some. The sample yields some 120,000 clones, around three quarters seen once. The chain carries TRBV12-3 or TRBV12-4 and TRBJ1-6; D call uncertain. Sequenced input: peripheral blood. The TCR originated in a human donor in a cohort sampled during active COVID-19. The CDR3 is CASSPLYSPLHF. The CDR3 nucleotides read TGTGCCAGCAGTCCCCTTTATTCACCCCTCCACTTT.